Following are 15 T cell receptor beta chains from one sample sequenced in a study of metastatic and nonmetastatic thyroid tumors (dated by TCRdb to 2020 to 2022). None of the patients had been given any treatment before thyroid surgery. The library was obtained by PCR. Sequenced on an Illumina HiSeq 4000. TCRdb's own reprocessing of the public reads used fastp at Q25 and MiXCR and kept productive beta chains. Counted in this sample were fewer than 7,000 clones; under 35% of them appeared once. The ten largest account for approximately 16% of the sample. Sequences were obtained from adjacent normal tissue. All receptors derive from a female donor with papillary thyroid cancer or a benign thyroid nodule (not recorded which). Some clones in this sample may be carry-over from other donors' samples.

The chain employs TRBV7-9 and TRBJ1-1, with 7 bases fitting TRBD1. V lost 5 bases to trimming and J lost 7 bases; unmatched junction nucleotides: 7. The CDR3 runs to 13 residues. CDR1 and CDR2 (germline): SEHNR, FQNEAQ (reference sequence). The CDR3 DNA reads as TGTGCCAGCAGCGGAACGGGACAGAATGAAGCTTTCTTT. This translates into CASSGTGQNEAFF. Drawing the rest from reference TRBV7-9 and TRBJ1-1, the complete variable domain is DTGVSQNPRHKITKRGQNVTFRCDPISEHNRLYWYRQTLGQGPEFLTYFQNEAQLEKSRLLSDRFSAERPKGSFSTLEIQRTEQGDSAMYLCASSGTGQNEAFFGQGTRLTVV.

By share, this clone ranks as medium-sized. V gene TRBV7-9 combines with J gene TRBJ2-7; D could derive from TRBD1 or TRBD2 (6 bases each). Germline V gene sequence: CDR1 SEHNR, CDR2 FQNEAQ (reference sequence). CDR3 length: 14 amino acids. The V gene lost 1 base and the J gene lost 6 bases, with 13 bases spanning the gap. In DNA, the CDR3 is TGTGCCAGCAGCTTAGTACAGGGAGGAGGCGAGCAGTACTTC. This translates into CASSLVQGGGEQYF.

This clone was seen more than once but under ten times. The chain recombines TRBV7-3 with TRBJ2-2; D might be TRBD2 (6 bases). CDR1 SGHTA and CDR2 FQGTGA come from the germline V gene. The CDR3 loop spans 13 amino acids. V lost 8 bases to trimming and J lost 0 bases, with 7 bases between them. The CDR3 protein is CASGGANTGELFF. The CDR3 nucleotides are TGTGCCAGCGGCGGGGCGAACACCGGGGAGCTGTTTTTT.

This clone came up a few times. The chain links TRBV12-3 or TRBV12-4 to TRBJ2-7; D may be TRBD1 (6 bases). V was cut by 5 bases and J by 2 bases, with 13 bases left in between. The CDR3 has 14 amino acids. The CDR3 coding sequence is TGTGCCAGCAGTAATCGGGACAAACCCTACGAGCAGTACTTC. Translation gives CASSNRDKPYEQYF.

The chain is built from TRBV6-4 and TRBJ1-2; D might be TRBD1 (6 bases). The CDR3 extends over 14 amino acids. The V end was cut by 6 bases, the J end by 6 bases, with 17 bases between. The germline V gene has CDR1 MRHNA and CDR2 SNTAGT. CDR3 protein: CASSPNFRGNGYTF. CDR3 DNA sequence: TGTGCCAGCAGCCCAAACTTCAGGGGTAATGGCTACACCTTC.

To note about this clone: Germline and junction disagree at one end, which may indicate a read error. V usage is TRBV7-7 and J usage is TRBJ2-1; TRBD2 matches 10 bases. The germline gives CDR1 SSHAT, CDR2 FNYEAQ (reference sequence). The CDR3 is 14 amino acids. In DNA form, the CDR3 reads TGTGCTAGCAGTAGTAGCGGGGGGAACAATGAGCAGTTCTTC. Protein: CASSSSGGNNEQFF.

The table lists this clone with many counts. The CDR3 loop is CASSQSPLQAFF. The CDR3 DNA follows: TGCGCCAGCAGCCAATCACCCTTACAAGCTTTCTTT. V and J are TRBV4-1 and TRBJ1-1; no definite D call. The CDR3 is 12 residues long. V was clipped by 2 bases and J by 9 bases, with 10 bases between them. CDR1 and CDR2 from the germline V gene are MGHRA and YSYEKL.

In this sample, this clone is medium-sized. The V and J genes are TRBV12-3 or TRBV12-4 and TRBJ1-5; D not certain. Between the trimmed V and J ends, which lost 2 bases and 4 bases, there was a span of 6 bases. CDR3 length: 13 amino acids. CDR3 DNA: TGTGCCAGCAGTTTAACCGTTAATCAGCCCCAGCATTTT. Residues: CASSLTVNQPQHF.

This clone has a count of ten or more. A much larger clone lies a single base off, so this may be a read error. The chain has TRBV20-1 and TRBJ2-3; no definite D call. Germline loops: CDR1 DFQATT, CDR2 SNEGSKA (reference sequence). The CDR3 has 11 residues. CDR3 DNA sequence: TGCAGTGCCCACGATGCAGATACGCAGTGTTTT. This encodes CSAHDADTQCF.

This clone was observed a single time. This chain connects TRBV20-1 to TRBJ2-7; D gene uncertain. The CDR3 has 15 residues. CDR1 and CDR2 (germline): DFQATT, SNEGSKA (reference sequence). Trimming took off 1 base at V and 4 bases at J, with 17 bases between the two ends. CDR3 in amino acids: CSARAVVLGAYEQYF. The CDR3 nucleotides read TGCAGTGCTAGAGCTGTCGTACTGGGTGCTTACGAGCAGTACTTC.

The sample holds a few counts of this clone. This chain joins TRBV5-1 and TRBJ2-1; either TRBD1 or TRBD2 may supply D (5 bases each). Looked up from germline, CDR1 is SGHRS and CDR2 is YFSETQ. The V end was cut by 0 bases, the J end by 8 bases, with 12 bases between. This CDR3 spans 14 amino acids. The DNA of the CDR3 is TGCGCCAGCAGCTTGGTGGGACCAGGTGATGAGCAGTTCTTC. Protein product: CASSLVGPGDEQFF. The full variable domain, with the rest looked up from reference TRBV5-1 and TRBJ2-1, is KAGVTQTPRYLIKTRGQQVTLSCSPISGHRSVSWYQQTPGQGLQFLFEYFSETQRNKGNFPGRFSGRQFSNSRSEMNVSTLELGDSALYLCASSLVGPGDEQFFGPGTRLTVL.

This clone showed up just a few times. In DNA, the CDR3 is TGTGCCAGCAGACCCTCTGGAAACACCATATATTTT. It translates to CASRPSGNTIYF. The chain employs TRBV6-2 or TRBV6-3 and TRBJ1-3; no firm D call. The CDR3 extends over 12 amino acids. V was cut by 6 bases and J by 0 bases, with 3 bases left in between. Looked up from germline, CDR1 is MNHEY and CDR2 is SVGEGT.

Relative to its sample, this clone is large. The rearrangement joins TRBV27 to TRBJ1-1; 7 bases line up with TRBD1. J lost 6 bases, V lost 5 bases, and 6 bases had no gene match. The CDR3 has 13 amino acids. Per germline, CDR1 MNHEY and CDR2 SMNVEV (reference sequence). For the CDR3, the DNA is TGTGCCAGCAGTCTTACAGGGGAGTCTGAAGCTTTCTTT. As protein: CASSLTGESEAFF.

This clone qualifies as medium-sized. The CDR3 sequence is CASSMGQNGNTIYF. DNA for the CDR3: TGTGCCAGTAGTATGGGACAGAATGGAAACACCATATATTTT. The chain employs TRBV19 and TRBJ1-3, with 7 bases fitting TRBD1. From germline, CDR1 is LNHDA and CDR2 SQIVND (reference sequence). The CDR3 consists of 14 residues. V shed 3 bases, J shed 3 bases, and the junction held 2 bases outside the gene matches.

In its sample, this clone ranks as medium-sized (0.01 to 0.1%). The CDR3 coding sequence is TGTGCCAGTAGTATCGGGAAGAACACCGGGGAGCTGTTTTTT. Its translation: CASSIGKNTGELFF. V usage is TRBV19 and J usage is TRBJ2-2, with D perhaps matching TRBD2 (5 bases). The V gene's germline CDR1 is LNHDA and CDR2 SQIVND (reference sequence). Trimming left V 3 bases short and J 1 base short, with 6 bases between. The CDR3 loop spans 14 amino acids. The complete variable domain, with remaining parts taken from reference TRBV19 and TRBJ2-2, reads DGGITQSPKYLFRKEGQNVTLSCEQNLNHDAMYWYRQDPGQGLRLIYYSQIVNDFQKGDIAEGYSVSREKKESFPLTVTSAQKNPTAFYLCASSIGKNTGELFFGEGSRLTVL.